The 23 T cell receptor beta chains below all came from one sample that was sequenced in a study of blood T cell repertoires in COVID-19. Clones were sequenced by immunoSEQ multiplex PCR, and TCRdb holds only the in-frame ones, with some missing. Counted here are about 260,000 clones, 88% occurring once; the ten biggest clones make up approximately 1.2%. Input material: PBMCs or T cells enriched from blood (not recorded which). Every receptor here comes from a woman aged 35 to 49 with acute COVID-19.

V usage is TRBV11-3 and J usage is TRBJ1-2, with TRBD1 matching 7 bases. V shed 0 bases, J shed 0 bases, and the junction held 1 base outside the gene matches. Germline lookup yields CDR1 SGHNT and CDR2 YENEEA. The CDR3 has 15 amino acids. In nucleotides, the CDR3 is TGTGCCAGCAGCTTAGATGACAGGGCTAACTATGGCTACACCTTC. This codes for CASSLDDRANYGYTF.

J is TRBJ2-3 and V is TRBV10-3; 10 bases agree with TRBD2. Germline CDR1 and CDR2: ENHRY and SYGVKD. V shed 4 bases and J 0 bases; nucleotides not matched to a gene: 22. The CDR3 has 22 amino acids. CDR3 region: CAISADPGAGTSEAFSTDTQYF. The DNA for the CDR3 is TGTGCCATCAGTGCAGACCCCGGGGCCGGGACTAGCGAGGCGTTTAGCACAGATACGCAGTATTTT.

V and J are TRBV24-1 and TRBJ1-3; D gene ambiguous. The CDR3 has 15 amino acids. Trimming took 4 bases from V and 1 from J, leaving 10 bases between them. CDR1 and CDR2 from the germline V gene are KGHDR and SFDVKD. The CDR3 DNA is TGTGCCACCAGTGACCCCAGGTCATCTGGAAACACCATATATTTT. It encodes CATSDPRSSGNTIYF.

This sequence joins TRBV29-1 and TRBJ2-7, with 8 bases fitting TRBD2. Trimming took 7 bases from V and 2 from J; bases not matched to a gene: 13. There are 15 residues in the CDR3. The germline V gene has CDR1 SQVTM and CDR2 ANQGSEA. This CDR3 reads CSGPLAVIIPYEQYV. Here the CDR3 DNA reads TGCAGCGGGCCACTAGCGGTCATAATCCCCTACGAGCAGTACGTC.

J is TRBJ2-3 and V is TRBV10-1; 9 nucleotides match TRBD1. There are 22 residues in the CDR3. Germline values: CDR1 WNHNN, CDR2 SYGVQD (reference sequence). With 0 bases clipped from V and 2 bases from J, the junction kept 21 bases outside the gene matches. The DNA for the CDR3 is TGCGCCAGCAGTGAGTCCCGGACAGGGGTTTTCTCAAAGCCAAACTACACAGATACGCAGTATTTT. It encodes CASSESRTGVFSKPNYTDTQYF.

The chain has TRBV7-2 and TRBJ2-2; 7 bases fit TRBD1. The CDR3 length is 18 residues. Germline lookup yields CDR1 SGHTA and CDR2 FQGNSA. The ends lost 10 bases at V and 1 base at J; junction bases unmatched: 18. The CDR3 coding sequence is TGTGCCACCCCCTCCCGACAGGGCGATCTCTTGAACACCGGGGAGCTGTTTTTT. Translating it yields CATPSRQGDLLNTGELFF. Supplemented by reference TRBV7-2 and TRBJ2-2, the full variable domain reads GAGVSQSPSNKVTEKGKDVELRCDPISGHTALYWYRQSLGQGLEFLIYFQGNSAPDKSGLPSDRFSAERTGGSVSTLTIQRTQQEDSAVYLCATPSRQGDLLNTGELFFGEGSRLTVL.

The CDR3: CATSDSAGQANYGYTF. CDR3 DNA sequence: TGTGCCACCAGTGATTCCGCTGGACAGGCGAACTATGGCTACACCTTC. This chain joins TRBV24-1 and TRBJ1-2; 7 nucleotides line up with TRBD1. J lost 2 bases, V lost 2 bases, and 7 bases had no gene match. Germline V gives CDR1 KGHDR, CDR2 SFDVKD. The CDR3 contains 16 residues.

The chain employs TRBV28 and TRBJ2-3; 7 bases are shared with TRBD2. The V gene end was trimmed by 2 bases and the J gene end by 4 bases; junction bases not matched to a gene: 6. This CDR3 region has 15 residues. Germline assignment: CDR1 MDHEN and CDR2 SYDVKM. For the CDR3, the DNA is TGTGCCAGCAGTTTAGCGGGAGTGTTCTCAGATACGCAGTATTTT. Translated: CASSLAGVFSDTQYF.

J is TRBJ2-1 and V is TRBV7-9, with D unclear. Germline V gene data show CDR1 as SEHNR and CDR2 as FQNEAQ (reference sequence). The CDR3 contains 12 residues. V lost 0 bases and J 15 bases, leaving 12 bases between the germline ends. This chain's CDR3 is CASSLAQARRFF. In DNA form, the CDR3 reads TGTGCCAGCAGCTTAGCTCAGGCCCGTAGGTTCTTC. Full variable domain (rest looked up from reference TRBV7-9 and TRBJ2-1): DTGVSQNPRHKITKRGQNVTFRCDPISEHNRLYWYRQTLGQGPEFLTYFQNEAQLEKSRLLSDRFSAERPKGSFSTLEIQRTEQGDSAMYLCASSLAQARRFFGPGTRLTVL.

The chain recombines TRBV2 with TRBJ2-7; a weak D match, TRBD2 (5 bases). There are 14 residues in the CDR3. Germline V CDR1 and CDR2: SNHLY, FYNNEI. V lost 2 bases, J lost 3 bases, and 11 bases lay in between. The DNA for the CDR3 is TGTGCCAGCAGTGAATACCTAGCAAACTACGAGCAGTACTTC. Its protein is CASSEYLANYEQYF.

V gene TRBV7-2 combines with J gene TRBJ1-5; 7 positions match TRBD1. After removal of 2 bases from V and 4 bases from J, the junction contained 5 bases not matched to a gene. CDR3 size: 15 residues. In germline, CDR1 is SGHTA, CDR2 FQGNSA. Written as DNA, the CDR3 is TGTGCCAGCAGCTTACGATGGACAGGTAATCAGCCCCAGCATTTT. This codes for CASSLRWTGNQPQHF.

The chain combines TRBV28 with TRBJ1-5, with 7 bases identical to TRBD1. Germline CDR1 MDHEN, CDR2 SYDVKM. V shed 2 bases, J shed 5 bases, and the junction held 6 bases outside the gene matches. The CDR3 contains 15 residues. The CDR3 here is CASSLADRVDQPQHF. CDR3 DNA: TGTGCCAGCAGTTTAGCTGACAGGGTGGATCAGCCCCAGCATTTT.

The V gene is TRBV7-9, the J gene TRBJ1-2; D is ambiguous. CDR1 is SEHNR, CDR2 FQNEAQ, per germline (reference sequence). The length of the CDR3 is 14 residues. V was cut by 1 base and J by 1 base, with 7 bases left in between. CDR3 sequence: CASSLDGDNYGYTF. The CDR3 bases are TGTGCCAGCAGCTTAGATGGAGATAACTATGGCTACACCTTC.

This chain links TRBV6-5 with TRBJ1-1, with 7 nucleotides matching TRBD1. The CDR3 totals 11 residues. The germline CDR1 and CDR2 sequences are MNHEY and SVGAGI. V was pared by 6 bases and J by 11 bases, with 6 bases of the junction left unmatched. The CDR3 DNA is TGTGCCAGCAGCAACAGGGGCAGGGCTTTCTTT. Protein: CASSNRGRAFF.

The V gene is TRBV9, the J gene TRBJ2-1, with D possibly being TRBD2 (5 bases). V dropped 0 bases and J dropped 0 bases, with 10 bases sitting between them. The CDR3 covers 16 residues. Germline values: CDR1 SGDLS, CDR2 YYNGEE. This CDR3 reads CASSVVAGFSYNEQFF. The CDR3 bases are TGTGCCAGCAGCGTAGTTGCGGGCTTCTCCTACAATGAGCAGTTCTTC.

This clone showed up just a few times. The genes are TRBV27 and TRBJ2-7; TRBD2 agrees at 9 bases. The length of the CDR3 is 19 residues. CDR1 and CDR2 (germline): MNHEY, SMNVEV (reference sequence). V was pared by 3 bases and J by 6 bases, with 21 bases of the junction left unmatched. This CDR3 reads CASSFLGGIASGKEGEQYF. The DNA of the CDR3 is TGTGCCAGCAGTTTTCTGGGGGGGATCGCTAGCGGGAAGGAAGGCGAGCAGTACTTC.

The V and J genes are TRBV13 and TRBJ2-7; no definite D call. Trimming took 0 bases from V and 10 from J, leaving 10 bases between them. Germline loops: CDR1 PRHDT, CDR2 FYEKMQ (reference sequence). This CDR3 has 12 residues. The CDR3 loop reads CASSLGLRDQYF. CDR3 DNA sequence: TGTGCCAGCAGCTTAGGCCTGCGCGATCAGTACTTC.

The chain joins TRBV7-2 to TRBJ1-2; 8 positions agree with TRBD1. CDR3 length equals 13 residues. Germline lookup yields CDR1 SGHTA and CDR2 FQGNSA. With V trimmed by 4 bases and J by 6 bases, 4 bases remained unmatched. The chain's CDR3 is CASSSLQGDGYTF. CDR3 nucleotides: TGTGCCAGCAGCTCCTTACAGGGGGATGGCTACACCTTC.

The chain employs TRBV19 and TRBJ1-1; D is unresolved. From germline, CDR1 is LNHDA and CDR2 SQIVND (reference sequence). The CDR3 covers 14 residues. V dropped 1 base and J dropped 3 bases, with 9 bases sitting between them. CDR3 sequence: CASSIVYRDTEAFF. In DNA form, the CDR3 reads TGTGCCAGTAGTATAGTCTACAGAGACACTGAAGCTTTCTTT. Full variable domain (outside the CDR3, taken from reference TRBV19 and TRBJ1-1): DGGITQSPKYLFRKEGQNVTLSCEQNLNHDAMYWYRQDPGQGLRLIYYSQIVNDFQKGDIAEGYSVSREKKESFPLTVTSAQKNPTAFYLCASSIVYRDTEAFFGQGTRLTVV.

V gene TRBV9 combines with J gene TRBJ2-5; D not resolved. The V and J ends lost 0 bases and 3 bases respectively, with 6 bases between them. This CDR3 region has 13 residues. CDR1 is SGDLS and CDR2 is YYNGEE in the germline V gene. CDR3 protein: CASSVDLEETQYF. CDR3 sequence (DNA): TGTGCCAGCAGCGTAGACCTAGAAGAGACCCAGTACTTC.

The CDR3 bases are TGCGCCAGCAGCCAAGATTCGGACTTGGATCAGCCCCAGCATTTT. Its translation: CASSQDSDLDQPQHF. The gene calls are TRBV4-3 and TRBJ1-5; D remains unclear. V was cut by 0 bases and J by 5 bases, with 11 bases left in between. The length of the CDR3 is 15 residues. Germline-derived CDR1 and CDR2 are LGHNA and YSLEER.

In this sample, this clone turned up once. The chain carries TRBV19 and TRBJ2-2; perhaps TRBD1 as D (5 bases). The V end lost 8 bases, the J end lost 0 bases, and 13 bases lay between the germline ends. From germline, CDR1 is LNHDA and CDR2 SQIVND (reference sequence). The CDR3 is 15 residues long. The CDR3 is CASSKGLTNTGELFF. In DNA form, the CDR3 reads TGTGCCAGTTCGAAGGGGCTCACGAACACCGGGGAGCTGTTTTTT. The full variable domain, rest sourced from reference TRBV19 and TRBJ2-2, is DGGITQSPKYLFRKEGQNVTLSCEQNLNHDAMYWYRQDPGQGLRLIYYSQIVNDFQKGDIAEGYSVSREKKESFPLTVTSAQKNPTAFYLCASSKGLTNTGELFFGEGSRLTVL.

The chain uses TRBV5-1 and TRBJ1-2; TRBD1 agrees at 9 bases. This CDR3 has 15 amino acids. The V gene end was trimmed by 4 bases and the J gene end by 6 bases; junction bases not matched to a gene: 10. Germline loops: CDR1 SGHRS, CDR2 YFSETQ. CDR3 DNA: TGCGCCAGCAGCATGGGACAGGGAGTAATCAATGGCTACACCTTC. Translation: CASSMGQGVINGYTF. Together with reference TRBV5-1 and TRBJ1-2, the CDR3 gives the full variable domain: KAGVTQTPRYLIKTRGQQVTLSCSPISGHRSVSWYQQTPGQGLQFLFEYFSETQRNKGNFPGRFSGRQFSNSRSEMNVSTLELGDSALYLCASSMGQGVINGYTFGSGTRLTVV.